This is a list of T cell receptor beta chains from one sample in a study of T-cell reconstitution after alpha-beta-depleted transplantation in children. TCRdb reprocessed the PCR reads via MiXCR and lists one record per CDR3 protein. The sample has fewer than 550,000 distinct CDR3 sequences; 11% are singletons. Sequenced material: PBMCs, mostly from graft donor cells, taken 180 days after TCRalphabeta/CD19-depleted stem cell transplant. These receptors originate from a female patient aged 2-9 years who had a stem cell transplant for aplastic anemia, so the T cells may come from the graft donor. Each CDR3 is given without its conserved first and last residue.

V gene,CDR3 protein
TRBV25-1,ASSEEVLDQF
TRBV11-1,ASSRTGTSGRLPYNEQF
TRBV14,ASSQDRGSWDEQF
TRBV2,ASSVRQTPNTGELF
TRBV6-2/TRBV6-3,ASSYSTSGRAGAKNIQY
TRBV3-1,ASSQRRDFQETQY
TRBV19,ASSGPHSGNTIY
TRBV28,ASSFGQTLYEQY
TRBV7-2,ASSSIGTGGQETQY
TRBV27,ASRRGGMGANVLT
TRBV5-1,ASSLNPGWTTEAF
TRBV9,ASSVESGRRSPLH
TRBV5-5,ASSGGLRAPPINIQY
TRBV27,ASSLNGGRYYNEQF
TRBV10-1,ASSQSGIETQY
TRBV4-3,ASSPAGTEYGYT
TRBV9,ASSVTPSGVTDTQY
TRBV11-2,ASSLDNSGTWNEQF
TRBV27,ASRTNYGYT
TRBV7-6,ASSFISARLAGDTDTQY
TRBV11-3,ASSSRDSRNTGELF
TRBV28,ASSLGGTGAFYEQY
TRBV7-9,ASSFRGPENSPLH
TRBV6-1,ASQAAGTGANVLT